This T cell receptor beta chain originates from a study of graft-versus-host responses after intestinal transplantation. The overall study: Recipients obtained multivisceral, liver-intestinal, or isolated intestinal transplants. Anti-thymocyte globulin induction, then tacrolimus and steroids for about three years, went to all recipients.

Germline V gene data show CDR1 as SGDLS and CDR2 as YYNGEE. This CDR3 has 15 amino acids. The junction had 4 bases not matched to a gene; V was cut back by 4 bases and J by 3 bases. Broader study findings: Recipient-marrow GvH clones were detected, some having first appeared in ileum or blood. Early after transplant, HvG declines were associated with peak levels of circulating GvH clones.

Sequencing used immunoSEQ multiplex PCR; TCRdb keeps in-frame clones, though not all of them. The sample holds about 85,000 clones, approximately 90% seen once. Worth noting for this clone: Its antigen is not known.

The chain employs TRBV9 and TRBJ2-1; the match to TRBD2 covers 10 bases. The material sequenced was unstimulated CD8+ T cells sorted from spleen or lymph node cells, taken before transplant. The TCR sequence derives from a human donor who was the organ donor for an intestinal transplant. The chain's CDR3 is CASSSSGGLYNEQFF. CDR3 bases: TGTGCCAGCAGCTCTAGCGGGGGACTCTACAATGAGCAGTTCTTC.